These T cell receptor beta chains were read from a single sample in a study of T cell repertoires in cytomegalovirus infection. TCRdb redid the calling of the reads with MiXCR, one entry per CDR3 protein. The sample has 300,000 or so distinct CDR3 sequences, about 9.1% seen once. The source material was PBMCs. The receptor set was obtained from a human donor in good health (CMV status not recorded). Some clones in this sample may be carry-over from other donors' samples. CDR3s include the opening cysteine and the closing phenylalanine or tryptophan. A D gene is named only where the DNA matches it firmly. Rows give clone size only sometimes, using once, few, many, or a class for an expanded clone.

V: TRBV10-3; J: TRBJ1-2; D: TRBD1; size: NA; DNA: TGTGCCATCAGTTTTATTGGGACAGGGGATGGCTACACCTTC; CDR3: CAISFIGTGDGYTF
V: TRBV12-3/TRBV12-4; J: TRBJ2-5; D: TRBD2; size: NA; DNA: TGTGCCAGCAGTTTATCCCGGGGGGGATCGGGAGGGACCCAGTACTTC; CDR3: CASSLSRGGSGGTQYF
V: TRBV20-1; J: TRBJ1-5; D: TRBD1; size: many; DNA: TGCAGTGCTAGGCCGGACAGGGAGCCCCAGCATTTT; CDR3: CSARPDREPQHF
V: TRBV29-1; J: TRBJ2-2; D: NA; size: many; DNA: TGCAGCGCCCTCTGGGCCACCGGGGAGCTGTTTTTT; CDR3: CSALWATGELFF
V: TRBV6-2/TRBV6-3; J: TRBJ1-1; D: NA; size: many; DNA: TGTGCCAGCAGTTACGCAGGGGTGCATGAAGCTTTCTTT; CDR3: CASSYAGVHEAFF
V: TRBV5-1; J: TRBJ1-5; D: NA; size: many; DNA: TGCGCCAGCAGCTTGGAGGGGCGGGGGGCAGGTCAGCCCCAGCATTTT; CDR3: CASSLEGRGAGQPQHF
V: TRBV28; J: TRBJ2-3; D: NA; size: many; DNA: TGTGCCAGCAGGGCAGGAGGGGTAGATACGCAGTATTTT; CDR3: CASRAGGVDTQYF
V: TRBV2; J: TRBJ2-3; D: NA; size: many; DNA: TGTGCCAGCAGTGGGGATCAGGGGAGCCTAGGAACAGATACGCAGTATTTT; CDR3: CASSGDQGSLGTDTQYF
V: TRBV6-5; J: TRBJ1-5; D: NA; size: few; DNA: TGTGCCAGCAGAAGGGACACTGGGTCGCCCCAGCATTTT; CDR3: CASRRDTGSPQHF
V: TRBV7-9; J: TRBJ1-5; D: NA; size: many; DNA: TGTGCCAGCAGCACCACGGGCGGGACCCAGTATAGCAATCAGCCCCAGCATTTT; CDR3: CASSTTGGTQYSNQPQHF
V: TRBV20-1; J: TRBJ2-6; D: NA; size: many; DNA: TGCAGTGCTAACTATTTGGGGTTAGGCCAGGGTAGTTCTGGGGCCAACGTCCTGACTTTC; CDR3: CSANYLGLGQGSSGANVLTF
V: TRBV15; J: TRBJ2-7; D: TRBD1; size: NA; DNA: TGTGCCACCAGCAGATCCGGACAGGGGGAGGAGCAGTACTTC; CDR3: CATSRSGQGEEQYF
V: TRBV19; J: TRBJ2-1; D: NA; size: many; DNA: TGTGCCAGTACCAAGCTTGGGGATATCTCCTACAATGAGCAGTTCTTC; CDR3: CASTKLGDISYNEQFF
V: TRBV29-1; J: TRBJ1-4; D: TRBD1; size: few; DNA: TGCAGCGTTTTACGGACAGGGAATACTAATGAAAAACTGTTTTTT; CDR3: CSVLRTGNTNEKLFF
V: TRBV7-2; J: TRBJ1-1; D: TRBD1; size: many; DNA: TGTGCCAGCAGCTTAGAGGGGGACAGTGAAGCTTTCTTT; CDR3: CASSLEGDSEAFF